Given below is one TCR beta chain in context. This clonotype has ten or more counts. Its specific antigen is unknown. No much larger clone is present one base from it, and per-base qualities are unavailable. This entry comes from a study of T cells in Graves' hyperthyroidism and ophthalmopathy (dated by TCRdb to the late 2010s). As for the study more broadly: Peripheral blood samples were taken at initial diagnosis, before any treatment was given. A discovery cohort of about 96 patients, 43 with Graves' ophthalmopathy and approximately 60 with stable Graves' hyperthyroidism, was used to find distinguishing TCR V-J signatures. An independent validation cohort of around 20 hyperthyroidism patients and approximately 17 patients who later progressed to ophthalmopathy tested prospective prediction of ophthalmopathy. For training and testing, the 100 or so patients in the discovery cohort were randomly divided in a 7:3 ratio. The study also compared thyroid tissue and blood T-cell repertoires from 5 to 7 Graves' hyperthyroidism patients. After sampling, hyperthyroidism patients received methimazole starting at 30 mg daily, and ophthalmopathy patients received high-dose intravenous methylprednisolone. According to the paper, TCR Vbeta CDR3 sequencing was carried out on about 140 peripheral blood samples, which came from around 43 ophthalmopathy, fewer than 80 hyperthyroidism and about 17 progressor patients.

The CDR3 covers 14 residues, taking in both the cysteine and the phenylalanine. Only the CDR3 DNA stays, 42 bases, in frame from base 1. V and J are trimmed by 6 bases and 4 bases, and the gene matches miss 8 bases of the junction. Sequences DFQATT (CDR1) and SNEGSKA (CDR2) are obtained from the germline V gene (reference sequence). TCR beta CDR3 regions were amplified from RNA transcripts. For the first round of RT-PCR on the TCR CDR3, the HTBI primer set was used together with the Qiagen OneStep RT-PCR kit. A second multiplex PCR round built the libraries, followed by size selection and purification. Libraries were sequenced paired-end with 100 bp reads on an Illumina HiSeq2000. The published analysis was carried out like this. SOAPnuke was used to process the raw data, throwing out any read that contained adapters or uncalled bases, had a mean Phred below 15, or lacked an exact constant-primer or identifier match. High-quality paired reads were merged with COPE v1.2.5, and unique nucleotide sequences were defined as clonotypes. Clonotypes were aligned to IMGT TRBV, TRBD and TRBJ reference segments using MiTCR v1.1. The analysis was restricted to V-J combinations with a frequency above 0.0001, which together covered 98% to 99.2% of the repertoires. A TCS score was defined as the ratio of F50 (clonal expansion) to E x V (chaos), with BLOSUM62-based TCRdist applied between CDR3 peptides within each V-J. Welch's t-statistics and random forest reduced fewer than 600 V-J features to around 14, which were used in a naive Bayes classifier (R e1071). The Morisita-Horn index was used to measure how similar the thyroid and blood repertoires were. TCRdb trimmed public reads at Q25 via fastp, called clones via MiXCR and kept in-frame beta chains. Records with the same CDR3 protein are collapsed into one entry carrying the most frequent genes and DNA. TCRdb's processing, not the authors', yielded these V and J calls. For this sample there are fewer than 750,000 distinct CDR3 sequences; 14% to 15% appear just once. Approximately 4.2% of the sample comes from the top ten.

Ophthalmopathy patients had moderately to severely active disease, Clinical Activity Score of at least 3, NOSPECS grade of at least 4, and duration under 3 months. Any patient with an uncontrolled infection, another autoimmune disease, pregnancy or lactation was excluded. Diagnoses relied on clinical symptoms, serum thyroxine and TRAb, thyroid ultrasound and orbital computed tomography. PBMCs were separated from 10 ml of fresh peripheral blood using Ficoll-Paque density gradient centrifugation. Total RNA was extracted using Trizol reagent, and RNA quality was assessed on an Agilent 2100 Bioanalyzer. The paper's findings and limits, for the study overall: Sample size was not statistically predetermined, and blinding of investigators to group allocation was not performed. In cross-validation, a model built on a 13 V-J signature told ophthalmopathy apart from stable hyperthyroidism with just under 90% sensitivity and roughly 81% specificity, and in testing the same model reached 80%/75%. Most expanded thyroid clonotypes (frequency above 0.001) were also detected in blood, suggesting blood repertoires may reflect thyroid immune responses. In validation, progression to ophthalmopathy was predicted by the model with roughly 69% sensitivity and 72% to 80% specificity, a median of approximately 7.1 months before onset.

The rearrangement combines TRBV20-1 with TRBJ1-5, with TRBD1 matching 8 junction bases. This TCR derives from a woman between 40 and 50 years old with Graves' ophthalmopathy. Sequences were obtained from blood. For the CDR3, the sequence is CSANTGGWNQPQHF. The sequenced DNA: TGCAGTGCAAACACAGGGGGTTGGAATCAGCCCCAGCATTTT.